This T cell receptor beta chain appears in the sequencing data of a study of T cell changes during pregnancy in multiple sclerosis (dated by TCRdb to about 2019). Regarding the study in general: In women with multiple sclerosis, the researchers looked at how the T cell repertoire shifted as pregnancy progressed.

From its cysteine to its phenylalanine, the CDR3 spans 12 amino acids. Only CDR3 DNA remains: 36 bases, in frame from the first base. Trimming costs V 6 bases and J 9 bases, and their ends lie 13 bases apart. CDR1 and CDR2 (SGHTA, FQGTGA) derive from the germline V gene. This clone was seen a single time. Its antigen is unknown. No quality values exist for individual bases; no much larger clone is one base distant. The library was prepared using the immunoSEQ multiplex PCR assay. Imported from immuneACCESS, the table was reduced by TCRdb to in-frame sequences with V and J called. These copies leave out some clones; in studies compared against another copy, an unresolved V gene accounts for under half, and the cause of the remainder is not known. The sample includes 45,000 to 50,000 clones, with almost 95% observed a single time. The ten largest clones capture 0.3% to 0.45% of the sample.

The receptor was derived from a female donor in good health, enrolled as a control in a pregnancy study. Here the sequenced sample was CD4+ T cells from peripheral blood mononuclear cells, taken in the second trimester of pregnancy. This chain joins TRBV7-3 to TRBJ2-3; no D segment can be confidently identified. Here is the DNA: TGTGCCAGCAGTCAAGACTTCTCCACGCAGTATTTT. It codes for CASSQDFSTQYF. Here the CDR3 is joined to the reference TRBV7-3 and TRBJ2-3 genes, and the full variable domain is: GAGVSQTPSNKVTEKGKYVELRCDPISGHTALYWYRQSLGQGPEFLIYFQGTGAADDSGLPNDRFFAVRPEGSVSTLKIQRTERGDSAVYLCASSQDFSTQYFGPGTRLTVL.